The 2 T cell receptor beta chains below come from one sample, sequenced in a study of CD8 T cells in ankylosing spondylitis listed by TCRdb under 2017. Libraries were built with 5' RACE. Sequencing relied on an Illumina HiSeq 2500. TCRdb handled the public reads itself, with Q25 trimming in fastp and clone calling in MiXCR, and kept productive beta chains. A single entry per CDR3 protein holds the most common genes and DNA from its merged rows. The sample table lists approximately 340,000 distinct CDR3 sequences, 14% to 15% of them with a count of one. The ten most abundant clones make up roughly 1.1% of the sample. Sequencing used blood, either unsorted or a sorted T cell fraction (not recorded which). The origin of the receptors is a male donor with ankylosing spondylitis or in good health (not recorded which).

The table lists this clonotype with a few counts. The chain recombines TRBV12-3 or TRBV12-4 with TRBJ1-2; the D gene is possibly TRBD1 (5 bases). The CDR3 is 13 amino acids. The V end lost 5 bases, the J end lost 3 bases, and 10 bases lay between the germline ends. CDR3 loop: CASSGTAHYGYTF. CDR3 DNA: TGTGCCAGCAGTGGGACGGCCCACTATGGCTACACCTTC.

This chain links TRBV5-1 with TRBJ1-1, with D uncertain. The CDR3 totals 13 residues. Trimming removed 4 bases at V and 11 bases at J, with 18 bases between. CDR1 and CDR2 (germline): SGHRS, YFSETQ. The CDR3 here is CASSNYGGEDAFF. The CDR3 nucleotides read TGCGCCAGCAGCAACTATGGCGGGGAGGACGCTTTCTTT.